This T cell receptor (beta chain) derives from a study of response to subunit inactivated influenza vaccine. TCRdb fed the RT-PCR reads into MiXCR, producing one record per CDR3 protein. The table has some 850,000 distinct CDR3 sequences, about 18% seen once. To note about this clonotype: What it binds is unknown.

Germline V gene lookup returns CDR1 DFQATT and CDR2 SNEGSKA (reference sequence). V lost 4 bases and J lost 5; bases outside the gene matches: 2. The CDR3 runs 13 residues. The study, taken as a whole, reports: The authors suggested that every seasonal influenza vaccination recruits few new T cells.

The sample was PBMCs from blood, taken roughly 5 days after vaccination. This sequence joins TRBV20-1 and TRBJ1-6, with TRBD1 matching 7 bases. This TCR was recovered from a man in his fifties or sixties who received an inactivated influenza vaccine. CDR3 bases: TGCAGTGCTATTACAGGGGATAATTCACCCCTCCACTTT. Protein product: CSAITGDNSPLHF.